This T cell receptor beta chain was sequenced during a study of T cell changes during pregnancy in multiple sclerosis. Profiled with immunoSEQ multiplex PCR; TCRdb holds only in-frame clones, not every one. The sample holds 65,000 to 80,000 clones; just over 90% are singletons and the top ten take approximately 0.2%. V lost 10 bases to trimming and J lost 2 bases; unmatched junction nucleotides: 7. This CDR3 comprises 14 residues. Germline assignment: CDR1 SGHAT and CDR2 FQNNGV. The V call is TRBV11-2, the J call TRBJ2-3, with TRBD2 matching 9 bases. This TCR derives from a female donor with multiple sclerosis, enrolled in a pregnancy study. The source material was CD4+ T cells from peripheral blood mononuclear cells, sampled before pregnancy. The chain's CDR3 is CATSAGGFTDTQYF. The CDR3 DNA reads as TGTGCCACTTCAGCGGGGGGATTCACAGATACGCAGTATTTT.